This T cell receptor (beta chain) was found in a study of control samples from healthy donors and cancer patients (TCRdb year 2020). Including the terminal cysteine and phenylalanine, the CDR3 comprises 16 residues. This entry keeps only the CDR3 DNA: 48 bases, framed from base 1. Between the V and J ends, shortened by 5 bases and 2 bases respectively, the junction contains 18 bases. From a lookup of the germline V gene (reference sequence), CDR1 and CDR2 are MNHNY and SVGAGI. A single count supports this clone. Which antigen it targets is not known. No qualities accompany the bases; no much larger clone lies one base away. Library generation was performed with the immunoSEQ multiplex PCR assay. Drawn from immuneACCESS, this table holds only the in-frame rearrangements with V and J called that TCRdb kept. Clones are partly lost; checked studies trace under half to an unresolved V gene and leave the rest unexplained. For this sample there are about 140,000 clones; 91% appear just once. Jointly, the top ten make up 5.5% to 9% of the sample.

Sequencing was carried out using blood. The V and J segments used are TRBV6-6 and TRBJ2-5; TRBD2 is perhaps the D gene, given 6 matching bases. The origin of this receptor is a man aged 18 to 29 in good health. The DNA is TGTGCCAGCAGTCGGGGACTTACTAAACCACAAGAGACCCAGTACTTC. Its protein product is CASSRGLTKPQETQYF.